This TCR beta chain was sequenced in a study of blood T cell repertoires in COVID-19. For the study at large: Acute and convalescent COVID-19 samples came from the United States, Italy and Spain. PBMCs, B-cell-depleted T cells, or T cells provided the cDNA or gDNA that made up the material.

How the authors handled the data: Scientists estimated how many nucleated cells there were by amplifying reference gene primers. Generated by immunoSEQ multiplex PCR, the TCRdb table keeps only in-frame clones and is missing some. The DNA was the basis for D and trimming; V, J and clone size are from that table. Among 350,000 to 450,000 clones, approximately 81% were seen once, and the ten largest hold 3% to 4.5%. This CDR3 is 16 amino acids long. The receptor was isolated from a woman between 18 and 29 years old with acute or convalescent COVID-19. The sample taken for sequencing was peripheral blood. The gene calls are TRBV21-1 and TRBJ1-1; the table names TRBD1, a call not compared with the DNA. TRBV21-1 is an annotated pseudogene. CDR3 nucleotides: TGTGCCAGCAGCAAAACCAAAACAGGCGATGTCACTGAAGCTTTCTTT. Its translation: CASSKTKTGDVTEAFF.